This TCR beta chain is from a study of T cells in Graves' hyperthyroidism and ophthalmopathy. Overall study: Peripheral blood was acquired at first diagnosis, ahead of any therapy whatsoever.

The study left out patients who had uncontrolled infection, other autoimmune disease, pregnancy or lactation. The sample holds many counts of this clonotype. Its antigen is currently unknown. Using RNA transcripts as the source, TCR beta CDR3 regions were amplified. In the first-round RT-PCR of the TCR CDR3, the HTBI primer set was used. TCRdb recomputed calls from the multiplex PCR reads with MiXCR, one row per CDR3 protein. The sample lists about half a million distinct CDR3 sequences, around a fifth occurring once. Findings and limits, study-wide: Most thyroid clonotypes expanded above 0.001 appeared in blood too.

The CDR3 length is 15 residues. Germline V gives CDR1 SQVTM, CDR2 ANQGSEA. V lost 6 bases to trimming and J lost 5 bases; unmatched junction nucleotides: 11. The chain has TRBV29-1 and TRBJ2-1, with 9 nucleotides matching TRBD1. The sample consisted of blood. This receptor was identified in a woman aged 70-85 years with Graves' ophthalmopathy. CDR3 protein: CSVIAWDREDNEQFF. Here the CDR3 DNA reads TGCAGCGTAATTGCCTGGGACAGGGAGGACAATGAGCAGTTCTTC.